Below, one T cell receptor (beta chain) is given with its context. The antigen is not known. The data belong to a study of CD8+ T cells in alopecia areata. Study overall: Each of the treated patients was given oral tofacitinib, 5 to 10 mg twice daily, for moderate-to-severe alopecia areata.

As the sequencing template, cDNA was produced by extracting RNA and reverse transcribing it. Profiled with immunoSEQ multiplex PCR; TCRdb holds only in-frame clones, not every one. The data show 20,000 or so clones, around 66% seen once. CDR1 is SGHRS and CDR2 is YFSETQ in the germline V gene. This CDR3 has 16 residues. The J segment lost 1 base and the V segment lost 0 bases, leaving 4 bases of the junction unmatched. Study results and caveats: Possibly because of HLA-related factors, TCR sharing was less clear across patients than in mice. Tissue-resident alphabeta T cells belonging to normal skin likewise get sequenced within scalp specimens.

The investigators collected lesional scalp punch biopsies and peripheral blood from alopecia areata patients. The TCR originated in a human donor with alopecia areata. The chain couples TRBV5-1 to TRBJ2-5; 9 nucleotides agree with TRBD1. Sequencing used skin, obtained at week 0. This chain's CDR3 is CASSLAGTGFQETQYF. CDR3 in DNA: TGCGCCAGCAGCTTGGCCGGGACAGGGTTCCAAGAGACCCAGTACTTC.